The 28 T cell receptor beta chains below come from one sample, sequenced in a study of T cell repertoires in cytomegalovirus infection. MiXCR, applied by TCRdb to the reads, yields one record per CDR3 protein. The data hold under 200,000 distinct CDR3 sequences, with 8% to 10% observed a single time. Sequencing was done on a sample of PBMCs. Every receptor here comes from a human donor in good health (CMV status not recorded). Some clones in this sample may be carry-over from other donors' samples.

This chain joins TRBV3-1 and TRBJ1-1; no clear D. The CDR3 has 13 residues. V was trimmed by 3 bases and J by 4 bases, leaving 9 bases between them. Per germline, CDR1 LGHDT and CDR2 YNNKEL (reference sequence). The CDR3 is CASSHEGSTEAFF. Written as DNA, the CDR3 is TGTGCCAGCAGCCATGAGGGATCCACTGAAGCTTTCTTT. Combining the CDR3 with reference TRBV3-1 and TRBJ1-1 gives the whole variable domain DTAVSQTPKYLVTQMGNDKSIKCEQNLGHDTMYWYKQDSKKFLKIMFSYNNKELIINETVPNRFSPKSPDKAHLNLHINSLELGDSAVYFCASSHEGSTEAFFGQGTRLTVV.

This sequence joins TRBV25-1 and TRBJ1-1; 8 positions agree with TRBD1. The CDR3 is made up of 14 amino acids. Germline CDR1 reads MGHDK; CDR2 reads SYGVNS. V was pared by 4 bases and J by 5 bases, with 6 bases of the junction left unmatched. The DNA of the CDR3 is TGTGCCAGCAGTGGGACAGGGCTGGGAACTGAAGCTTTCTTT. It encodes CASSGTGLGTEAFF. The entire variable domain, with the rest obtained from reference TRBV25-1 and TRBJ1-1, is as follows: EADIYQTPRYLVIGTGKKITLECSQTMGHDKMYWYQQDPGMELHLIHYSYGVNSTEKGDLSSESTVSRIRTEHFPLTLESARPSHTSQYLCASSGTGLGTEAFFGQGTRLTVV.

This clonotype was seen at least ten times. This rearrangement joins TRBV25-1 to TRBJ2-1, with 10 nucleotides matching TRBD2. The trim removed 2 bases at V and 8 bases at J, leaving 9 bases unmatched. CDR3 length: 16 residues. Germline V gene data show CDR1 as MGHDK and CDR2 as SYGVNS. This CDR3 is CASSEGGLAGEYEQFF. CDR3 coding DNA: TGTGCCAGCAGTGAAGGGGGTCTAGCGGGAGAATATGAGCAGTTCTTC.

This clonotype has more than one count but fewer than ten. The chain joins TRBV19 to TRBJ2-7; 8 positions match TRBD2. Germline assignment: CDR1 LNHDA and CDR2 SQIVND (reference sequence). V was clipped by 2 bases and J by 0 bases; unmatched bases: 3. The CDR3 sequence is 15 residues long. CDR3 region: CASSIKAGGSYEQYF. The CDR3 DNA follows: TGTGCCAGTAGTATAAAGGCGGGGGGCTCCTACGAGCAGTACTTC.

The rearrangement uses TRBV7-2 and TRBJ2-3; no reliable D call. With 2 bases removed from V and 6 bases from J, the gap between germline ends came to 18 bases. Per germline, CDR1 SGHTA and CDR2 FQGNSA. This CDR3 spans 16 amino acids. The DNA for the CDR3 is TGTGCCAGCAGCTTAATGGCTAGTGCTCGTGCGGATACGCAGTATTTT. Translation gives CASSLMASARADTQYF.

This clonotype was seen a few times. The chain couples TRBV11-3 to TRBJ2-2, with TRBD2 matching 7 bases. The CDR3 extends over 15 amino acids. Trimming cost V 1 base and J 2 bases; bases outside gene matches: 1. The germline CDR1 and CDR2 sequences are SGHNT and YENEEA. The CDR3: CASSLASGNTGELFF. The CDR3 DNA sequence: TGTGCCAGCAGCTTAGCTAGCGGTAACACCGGGGAGCTGTTTTTT. The full variable domain, rest sourced from reference TRBV11-3 and TRBJ2-2, is EAGVVQSPRYKIIEKKQPVAFWCNPISGHNTLYWYLQNLGQGPELLIRYENEEAVDDSQLPKDRFSAERLKGVDSTLKIQPAELGDSAVYLCASSLASGNTGELFFGEGSRLTVL.

This clonotype was picked up a small number of times. A much larger clone lies a single base off, so this may be a read error. The V and J genes are TRBV7-2 and TRBJ2-5; D is unresolved. V lost 6 bases to trimming and J lost 2 bases, with 13 bases between them. Germline V gene lookup returns CDR1 SGHTA and CDR2 FQGNSA. This CDR3 spans 14 amino acids. The CDR3 DNA is TGTGCCAGCAGGCTAGATGGGGTACAAGAGACCCAGTACTTC. Its translation: CASRLDGVQETQYF.

This clonotype showed up many times. The rearrangement joins TRBV29-1 to TRBJ2-3, with D hard to call. V lost 3 bases and J 0 bases, leaving 13 bases between the germline ends. Germline-derived CDR1 and CDR2 are SQVTM and ANQGSEA. This CDR3 spans 15 amino acids. The CDR3, as DNA: TGCAGCGTTGAGGTCCCCAGCGCTAGCACAGATACGCAGTATTTT. This translates into CSVEVPSASTDTQYF.

For this clonotype: Germline is not matched at one junction end, which may reflect a read error. This chain uses TRBV6-2 or TRBV6-3 with TRBJ1-5; D ambiguous. This CDR3 has 13 residues. Germline loops: CDR1 MNHEY, CDR2 SVGEGT. CDR3 amino acids: CASSWEANLPQHF. CDR3 coding DNA: TGTGCCAGCAGTTGGGAAGCTAATCTGCCCCAGCATTTT.

The rearrangement links TRBV4-3 to TRBJ1-1; no reliable D call. Germline V gives CDR1 LGHNA, CDR2 YSLEER. The CDR3 consists of 16 residues. The V end was cut by 0 bases, the J end by 2 bases, with 13 bases between. The CDR3 protein is CASSQDKRPLNTEAFF. The CDR3 DNA is TGCGCCAGCAGCCAAGATAAACGGCCCCTAAACACTGAAGCTTTCTTT.

The V and J genes are TRBV6-2 or TRBV6-3 and TRBJ2-2, with 9 bases fitting TRBD2. Germline lookup yields CDR1 MNHEY and CDR2 SVGEGT. The length of the CDR3 is 16 residues. J lost 2 bases, V lost 7 bases, and 8 bases had no gene match. CDR3: CASKARGGANTGELFF. The CDR3 nucleotides read TGTGCCAGCAAGGCGCGGGGGGGTGCCAACACCGGGGAGCTGTTTTTT.

This clonotype was counted at least ten times. The rearrangement joins TRBV6-2 or TRBV6-3 to TRBJ1-5, with D perhaps matching TRBD1 (5 bases). There are 13 residues in the CDR3. Germline values: CDR1 MNHEY, CDR2 SVGEGT. The ends were cut back, 4 bases at V and 9 bases at J, with 13 bases in the middle. The CDR3 sequence: CASSLTDGGPQHF. The CDR3 DNA is TGTGCCAGCAGTTTGACCGACGGGGGGCCCCAGCATTTT.

The chain carries TRBV29-1 and TRBJ2-3; tentatively, D is TRBD1 or TRBD2 (5 bases each). From germline, CDR1 is SQVTM and CDR2 ANQGSEA. The CDR3 contains 16 residues. V was trimmed by 2 bases and J by 5 bases, leaving 20 bases between them. CDR3 nucleotide sequence: TGCAGCGTTGAAATGGGGATTGACAGCGGAGGAGATACGCAGTATTTT. Its translation: CSVEMGIDSGGDTQYF.

This clonotype was recorded at least ten times. The V and J genes are TRBV7-2 and TRBJ2-2; D possibly matches TRBD1 or TRBD2 (5 bases each). V was shortened by 4 bases and J by 4 bases, with 16 bases between the two germline ends. The germline V gene encodes CDR1 SGHTA and CDR2 FQGNSA. The CDR3 has 16 amino acids. The CDR3 nucleotides are TGTGCCAGCAGCTCCGATATCGGGGCTATCACCGGGGAGCTGTTTTTT. Amino acid sequence: CASSSDIGAITGELFF.

This clonotype appeared many times. The gene calls are TRBV7-8 and TRBJ2-1; D uncertain. Per germline, CDR1 SGHVS and CDR2 FQNEAQ. V was clipped by 1 base and J by 5 bases, with 15 bases between them. CDR3 size: 16 residues. In DNA form, the CDR3 reads TGTGCCAGCAGCTTAGAGGGTCTCCTGGGGAACAATGAGCAGTTCTTC. Its translation: CASSLEGLLGNNEQFF. The full variable domain, with the rest looked up from reference TRBV7-8 and TRBJ2-1, is GAGVSQSPRYKVAKRGQDVALRCDPISGHVSLFWYQQALGQGPEFLTYFQNEAQLDKSGLPSDRFFAERPEGSVSTLKIQRTQQEDSAVYLCASSLEGLLGNNEQFFGPGTRLTVL.

This clonotype was detected ten times or more. J is TRBJ1-5 and V is TRBV6-2 or TRBV6-3, with D perhaps TRBD1 (5 bases). The CDR3 is 15 residues long. Per the germline V gene, CDR1 is MNHEY and CDR2 is SVGEGT. The V end was cut by 1 base, the J end by 5 bases, with 12 bases between. Here the CDR3 DNA reads TGTGCCAGCAGTTACTACGGAGGGGACGATCAGCCCCAGCATTTT. Protein: CASSYYGGDDQPQHF.

There are many counts of this clonotype. Germline and junction disagree at one end, which may indicate a read error. The genes are TRBV7-2 and TRBJ1-6, with 11 positions matching TRBD1. This CDR3 is 16 amino acids long. Germline lookup yields CDR1 SGHTA and CDR2 FQGNSA. The CDR3 here is CASSLAGTGGNSPLHF. The CDR3 region has the DNA TGTGCCAGCAGCCTAGCCGGGACAGGGGGAAATTCACCCCTCCACTTT. Full variable domain (missing parts from reference TRBV7-2 and TRBJ1-6): GAGVSQSPSNKVTEKGKDVELRCDPISGHTALYWYRQSLGQGLEFLIYFQGNSAPDKSGLPSDRFSAERTGGSVSTLTIQRTQQEDSAVYLCASSLAGTGGNSPLHFGNGTRLTVT.

This clonotype was seen at least ten times. The chain combines TRBV7-2 with TRBJ1-2; D gene uncertain. The germline gives CDR1 SGHTA, CDR2 FQGNSA. Deletions cut 0 bases from V and 4 bases from J, with 15 bases between. The CDR3 is 16 residues long. The CDR3 reads CASSLAFREPSYGYTF. Here the CDR3 DNA reads TGTGCCAGCAGCTTAGCGTTTAGGGAACCGAGCTATGGCTACACCTTC.

In this sample, this clonotype turned up many times. V and J are TRBV7-2 and TRBJ1-1; D uncertain. Germline V gene sequence: CDR1 SGHTA, CDR2 FQGNSA. CDR3 length: 15 amino acids. Trimming removed 5 bases from V and 0 bases from J, with 13 bases in between. The CDR3: CASSKRSGVNTEAFF. For the CDR3, the DNA is TGTGCCAGCAGCAAGAGGTCCGGAGTGAACACTGAAGCTTTCTTT.

CDR3 DNA sequence: TGCAGCGTGATGCGTATCGGGAGTGGCGAGCAGTACTTC. Amino acid sequence: CSVMRIGSGEQYF. The chain joins TRBV29-1 to TRBJ2-7; D possibly corresponds to TRBD2 (6 bases). V was shortened by 6 bases and J by 6 bases, with 18 bases between the two germline ends. Per germline, CDR1 SQVTM and CDR2 ANQGSEA. CDR3 length: 13 residues.

This clonotype has a count of ten or more. This sequence joins TRBV7-8 and TRBJ2-5; D ambiguous. V was clipped by 3 bases and J by 5 bases, with 13 bases between them. CDR3 length: 14 amino acids. From germline, CDR1 is SGHVS and CDR2 FQNEAQ. CDR3 bases: TGTGCCAGCAGCTTTTTGCGTGGGTTGGAGACCCAGTACTTC. It yields the protein CASSFLRGLETQYF.

This clonotype appeared many times. J is TRBJ1-5 and V is TRBV7-2; D remains unclear. Trimming took off 4 bases at V and 5 bases at J, with 9 bases between the two ends. CDR1 is SGHTA and CDR2 is FQGNSA in the germline V gene. The length of the CDR3 is 13 residues. DNA for the CDR3: TGTGCCAGCAGCTCGAGCGGCTATCAGCCCCAGCATTTT. Translated, it gives CASSSSGYQPQHF.

This clonotype was seen repeatedly, ten times or more. The chain carries TRBV7-2 and TRBJ2-1; D may correspond to TRBD1 or TRBD2 (5 bases each). Germline lookup yields CDR1 SGHTA and CDR2 FQGNSA. V was cut by 1 base and J by 6 bases, with 10 bases left in between. CDR3 length equals 14 residues. CDR3 DNA sequence: TGTGCCAGCAGCTTAGGGGGGTCCCGCAATGAGCAGTTCTTC. The encoded protein is CASSLGGSRNEQFF.

The sample holds a few counts of this clonotype. This chain uses TRBV4-2 with TRBJ1-5, with D tentatively TRBD1 (6 bases). The CDR3 has 15 amino acids. Per germline, CDR1 LGHNA and CDR2 YNFKEQ. The ends were cut back, 2 bases at V and 5 bases at J, with 13 bases in the middle. The CDR3 nucleotides are TGTGCCAGCAGCCAAACCTACAGGGTCCATCAGCCCCAGCATTTT. Translating it yields CASSQTYRVHQPQHF.

There are many counts of this clonotype. The chain employs TRBV7-2 and TRBJ2-3, with 12 bases fitting TRBD2. Germline V gene sequence: CDR1 SGHTA, CDR2 FQGNSA. This CDR3 has 17 residues. The V and J ends lost 1 base and 1 base, in that order; junction bases with no gene match: 3. The DNA for the CDR3 is TGTGCCAGCAGCTTAGGACTAGCGGGGGTCGGCACAGATACGCAGTATTTT. It yields the protein CASSLGLAGVGTDTQYF.

This chain connects TRBV12-3 or TRBV12-4 to TRBJ1-5; D not certain. This CDR3 region has 14 residues. Between the trimmed V and J ends, which lost 7 bases and 5 bases, there was a span of 15 bases. CDR3 nucleotide sequence: TGTGCCAGCACTAAACCAGACCCGTATCAGCCCCAGCATTTT. Protein sequence: CASTKPDPYQPQHF.

This clonotype was picked up many times. V is TRBV12-3 or TRBV12-4 and J is TRBJ1-4; D not certain. The CDR3 covers 14 residues. Trimming left V 5 bases short and J 7 bases short, with 14 bases between. CDR3 nucleotide sequence: TGTGCCAGCAGTATCGGCGGGAGCAGTGAAAAACTGTTTTTT. The encoded protein is CASSIGGSSEKLFF.

This clonotype has only a few counts. This chain links TRBV28 with TRBJ1-1, with D perhaps TRBD1 (5 bases). The CDR3 has 14 residues. CDR1 is MDHEN and CDR2 is SYDVKM in the germline V gene. Trimming took off 2 bases at V and 1 base at J, with 8 bases between the two ends. DNA for the CDR3: TGTGCCAGCAGTTTAATCAGGGCGAACACTGAAGCTTTCTTT. It translates to CASSLIRANTEAFF.